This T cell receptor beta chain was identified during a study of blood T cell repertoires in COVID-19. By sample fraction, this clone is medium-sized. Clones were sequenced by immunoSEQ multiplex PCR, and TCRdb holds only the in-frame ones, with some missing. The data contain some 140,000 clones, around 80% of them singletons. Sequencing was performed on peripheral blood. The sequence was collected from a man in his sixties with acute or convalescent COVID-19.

The CDR3 sequence is CASSLQGNYGYTF. Written as DNA, the CDR3 is TGTGCCAGCAGTTTACAGGGAAACTATGGCTACACCTTC. This chain uses TRBV27 with TRBJ1-2; a weak D match, TRBD1 (5 bases). The CDR3 spans 13 residues. Trimming took 2 bases from V and 2 from J, leaving 6 bases between them. Germline V gene lookup returns CDR1 MNHEY and CDR2 SMNVEV (reference sequence).